The present TCR beta chain was sequenced within a study of cytomegalovirus exposure and HLA in healthy donors. General study points: In a later analysis, CMV-associated beta chains were mostly HLA-associated, it appeared. Earlier results showed most TCR beta V segments being productive about 87% or about 30% of the time. 16,951 TCR beta sequences were associated with HLA alleles at 0.05 false discovery rate in a later analysis.

This clone was seen a few times. Its antigen is not known. This CDR3 is 13 amino acids long. Trimming took 5 bases from V and 5 from J; bases not matched to a gene: 2. Germline V gene data show CDR1 as SGHVS and CDR2 as FQNEAQ. The PCR was carried out with 60 Vbeta primers and 13 Jbeta primers. Sequenced by immunoSEQ multiplex PCR; TCRdb stores in-frame clones only, minus some. This table has tens of thousands of clones, about 66% appearing once. This sequence was found in a male donor in good health and CMV-seropositive. J is TRBJ1-2 and V is TRBV7-8; 10 nucleotides align to TRBD1. Sequenced material: PBMCs. CDR3 sequence reads: CASSQGQGYGYTF. The DNA for the CDR3 is TGTGCCAGCAGCCAGGGACAGGGGTATGGCTACACCTTC.